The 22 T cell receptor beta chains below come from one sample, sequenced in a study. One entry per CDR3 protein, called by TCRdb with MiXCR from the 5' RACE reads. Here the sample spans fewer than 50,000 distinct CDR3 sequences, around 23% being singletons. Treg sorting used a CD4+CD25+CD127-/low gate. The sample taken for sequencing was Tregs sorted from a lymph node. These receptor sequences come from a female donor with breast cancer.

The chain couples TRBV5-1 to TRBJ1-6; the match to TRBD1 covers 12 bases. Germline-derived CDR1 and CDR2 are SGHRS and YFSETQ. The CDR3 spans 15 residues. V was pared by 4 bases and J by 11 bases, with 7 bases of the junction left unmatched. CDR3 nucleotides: TGCGCCAGCAGCCCTGGGACAGGGGGCATGACACCCCTCCACTTT. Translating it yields CASSPGTGGMTPLHF. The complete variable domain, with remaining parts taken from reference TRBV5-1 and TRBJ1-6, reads KAGVTQTPRYLIKTRGQQVTLSCSPISGHRSVSWYQQTPGQGLQFLFEYFSETQRNKGNFPGRFSGRQFSNSRSEMNVSTLELGDSALYLCASSPGTGGMTPLHFGNGTRLTVT.

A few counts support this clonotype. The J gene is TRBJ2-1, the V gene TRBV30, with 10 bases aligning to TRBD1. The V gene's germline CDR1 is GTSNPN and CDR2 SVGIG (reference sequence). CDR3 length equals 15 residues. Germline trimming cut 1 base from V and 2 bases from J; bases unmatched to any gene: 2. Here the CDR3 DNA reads TGTGCCTGGAGTGAGGGGACAGGGGCCTACAATGAGCAGTTCTTC. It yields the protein CAWSEGTGAYNEQFF. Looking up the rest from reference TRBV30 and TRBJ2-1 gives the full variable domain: SQTIHQWPATLVQPVGSPLSLECTVEGTSNPNLYWYRQAAGRGLQLLFYSVGIGQISSEVPQNLSASRPQDRQFILSSKKLLLSDSGFYLCAWSEGTGAYNEQFFGPGTRLTVL.

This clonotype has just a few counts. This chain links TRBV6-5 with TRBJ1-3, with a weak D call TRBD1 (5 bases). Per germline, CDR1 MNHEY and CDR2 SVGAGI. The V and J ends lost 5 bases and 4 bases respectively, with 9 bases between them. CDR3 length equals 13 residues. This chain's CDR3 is CASSRDGGNTIYF. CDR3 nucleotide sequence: TGTGCCAGCAGTCGGGACGGAGGAAACACCATATATTTT.

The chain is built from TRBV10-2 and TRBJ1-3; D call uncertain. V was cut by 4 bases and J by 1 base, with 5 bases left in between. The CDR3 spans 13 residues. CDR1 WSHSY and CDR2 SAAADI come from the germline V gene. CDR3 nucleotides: TGCGCCAGCAGTGTCGGGTCTGGAAACACCATATATTTT. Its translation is CASSVGSGNTIYF.

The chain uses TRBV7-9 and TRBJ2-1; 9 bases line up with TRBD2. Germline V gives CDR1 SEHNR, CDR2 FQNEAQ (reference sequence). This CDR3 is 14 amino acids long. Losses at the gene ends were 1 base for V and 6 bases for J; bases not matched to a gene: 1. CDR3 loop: CASSLVAGVNEQFF. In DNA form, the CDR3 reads TGTGCCAGCAGCTTAGTAGCGGGAGTCAATGAGCAGTTCTTC.

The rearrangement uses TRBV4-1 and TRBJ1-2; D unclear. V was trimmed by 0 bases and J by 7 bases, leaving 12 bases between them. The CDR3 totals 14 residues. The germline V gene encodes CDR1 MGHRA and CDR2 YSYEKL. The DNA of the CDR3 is TGCGCCAGCAGCCAAGACAGGTCGAAGAGTGGCTACACCTTC. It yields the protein CASSQDRSKSGYTF.

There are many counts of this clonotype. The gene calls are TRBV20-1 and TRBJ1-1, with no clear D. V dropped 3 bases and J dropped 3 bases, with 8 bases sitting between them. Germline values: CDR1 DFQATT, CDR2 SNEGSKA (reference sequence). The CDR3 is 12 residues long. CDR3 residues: CSASLRDTEAFF. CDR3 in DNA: TGCAGTGCTAGCTTACGTGACACTGAAGCTTTCTTT.

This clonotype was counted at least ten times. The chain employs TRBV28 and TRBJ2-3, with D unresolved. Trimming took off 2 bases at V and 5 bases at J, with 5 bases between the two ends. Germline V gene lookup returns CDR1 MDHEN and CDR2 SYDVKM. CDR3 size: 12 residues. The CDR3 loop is CASSLVGDTQYF. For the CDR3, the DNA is TGTGCCAGCAGTTTAGTAGGAGATACGCAGTATTTT.

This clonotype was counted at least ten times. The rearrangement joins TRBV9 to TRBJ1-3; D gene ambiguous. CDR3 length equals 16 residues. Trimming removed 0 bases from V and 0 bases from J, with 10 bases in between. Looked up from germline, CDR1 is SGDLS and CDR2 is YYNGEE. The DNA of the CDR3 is TGTGCCAGCAGCGTAGCTAGCCTCGACTCTGGAAACACCATATATTTT. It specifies CASSVASLDSGNTIYF.

The CDR3 DNA sequence: TGTGCCAGCAGCTTAGCGGGGAACTCTGGAAACACCATATATTTT. This codes for CASSLAGNSGNTIYF. The chain recombines TRBV7-6 with TRBJ1-3; D not resolved. This CDR3 has 15 amino acids. Germline loops: CDR1 SGHVS, CDR2 FNYEAQ. V shed 0 bases and J shed 0 bases, with 6 bases lying between them.

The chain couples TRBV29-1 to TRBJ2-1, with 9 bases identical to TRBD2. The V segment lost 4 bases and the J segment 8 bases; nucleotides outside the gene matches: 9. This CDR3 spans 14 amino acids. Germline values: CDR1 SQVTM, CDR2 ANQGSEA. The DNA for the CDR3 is TGCAGCGTTGCGGGTAGCGGGAGTAGCTATGAGCAGTTCTTC. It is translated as CSVAGSGSSYEQFF.

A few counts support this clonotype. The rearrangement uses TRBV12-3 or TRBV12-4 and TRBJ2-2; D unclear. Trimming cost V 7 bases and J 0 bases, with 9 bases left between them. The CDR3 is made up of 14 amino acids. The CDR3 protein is CASKGGANTGELFF. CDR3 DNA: TGTGCCAGCAAAGGCGGAGCGAACACCGGGGAGCTGTTTTTT.

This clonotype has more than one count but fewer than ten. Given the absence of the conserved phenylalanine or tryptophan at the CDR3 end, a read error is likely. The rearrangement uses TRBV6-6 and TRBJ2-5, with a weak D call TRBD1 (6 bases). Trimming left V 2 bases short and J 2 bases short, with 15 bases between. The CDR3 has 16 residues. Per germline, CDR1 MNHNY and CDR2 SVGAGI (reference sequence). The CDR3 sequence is CASSYVSGTQQETQYS. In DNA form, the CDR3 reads TGTGCCAGCAGTTACGTGTCCGGGACACAACAAGAGACCCAGTACTCC.

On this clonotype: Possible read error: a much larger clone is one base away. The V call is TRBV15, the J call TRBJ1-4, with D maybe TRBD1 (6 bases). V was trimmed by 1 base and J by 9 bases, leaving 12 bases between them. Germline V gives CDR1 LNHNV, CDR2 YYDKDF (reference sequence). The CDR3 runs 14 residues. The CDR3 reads CATSRAGEVKKLFF. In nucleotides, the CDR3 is TGTGCCACCAGCAGAGCAGGGGAGGTGAAAAAACTGTTTTTT.

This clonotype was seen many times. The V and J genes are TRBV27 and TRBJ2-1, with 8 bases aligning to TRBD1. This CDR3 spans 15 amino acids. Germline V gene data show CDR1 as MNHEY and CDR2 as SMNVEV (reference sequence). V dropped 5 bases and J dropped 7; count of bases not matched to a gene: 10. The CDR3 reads CASSPLTGALNEQFF. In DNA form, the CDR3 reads TGTGCCAGCAGTCCCCTGACAGGGGCATTGAATGAGCAGTTCTTC.

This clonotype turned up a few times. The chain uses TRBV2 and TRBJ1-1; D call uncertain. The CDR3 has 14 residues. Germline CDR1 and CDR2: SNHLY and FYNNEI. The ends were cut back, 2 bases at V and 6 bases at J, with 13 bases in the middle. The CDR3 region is CASSEYWRAAEAFF. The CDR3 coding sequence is TGTGCCAGCAGTGAATATTGGAGGGCCGCTGAAGCTTTCTTT.

CDR3 in amino acids: CASSTKRNNEQFF. The CDR3 DNA sequence: TGTGCCAGCAGCACCAAGAGGAACAATGAGCAGTTCTTC. V is TRBV5-4 and J is TRBJ2-1; D gene ambiguous. The V gene lost 4 bases and the J gene lost 5 bases, with 10 bases spanning the gap. The CDR3 loop spans 13 amino acids. Germline V CDR1 and CDR2: SGHNT, YYREEE (reference sequence).

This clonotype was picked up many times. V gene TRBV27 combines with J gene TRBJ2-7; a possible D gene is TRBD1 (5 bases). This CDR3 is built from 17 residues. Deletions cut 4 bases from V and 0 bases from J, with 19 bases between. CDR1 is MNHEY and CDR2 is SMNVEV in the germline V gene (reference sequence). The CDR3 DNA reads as TGTGCCAGCAGTTCGGTTCACCTAAGGGGAAGCTCCTACGAGCAGTACTTC. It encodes CASSSVHLRGSSYEQYF.

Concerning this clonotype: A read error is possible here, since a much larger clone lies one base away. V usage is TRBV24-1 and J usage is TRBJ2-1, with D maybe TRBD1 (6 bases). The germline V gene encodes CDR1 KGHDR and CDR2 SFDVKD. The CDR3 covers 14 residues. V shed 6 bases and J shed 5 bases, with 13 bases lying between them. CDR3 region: CATSRTVADNEQFF. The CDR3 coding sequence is TGTGCCACCAGTCGGACAGTGGCGGACAATGAGCAGTTCTTC.

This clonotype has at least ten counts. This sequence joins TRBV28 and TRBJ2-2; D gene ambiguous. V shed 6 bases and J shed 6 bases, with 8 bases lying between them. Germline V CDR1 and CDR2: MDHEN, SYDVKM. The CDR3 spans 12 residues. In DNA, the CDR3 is TGTGCCAGCAGCGCAGGCGCCGGGGAGCTGTTTTTT. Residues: CASSAGAGELFF.

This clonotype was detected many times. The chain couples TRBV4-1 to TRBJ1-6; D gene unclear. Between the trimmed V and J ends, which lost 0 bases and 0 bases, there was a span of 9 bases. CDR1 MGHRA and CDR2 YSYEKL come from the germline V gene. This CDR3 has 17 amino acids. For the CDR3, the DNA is TGCGCCAGCAGCCAAGAGTACCGAAGCTCCTATAATTCACCCCTCCACTTT. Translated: CASSQEYRSSYNSPLHF.

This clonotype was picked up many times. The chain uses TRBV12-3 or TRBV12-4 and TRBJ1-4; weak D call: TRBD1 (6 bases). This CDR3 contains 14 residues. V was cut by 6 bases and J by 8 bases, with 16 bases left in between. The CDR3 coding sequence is TGTGCCAGCAGGGTGCGAGAAACAGGGGAAAAACTGTTTTTT. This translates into CASRVRETGEKLFF.